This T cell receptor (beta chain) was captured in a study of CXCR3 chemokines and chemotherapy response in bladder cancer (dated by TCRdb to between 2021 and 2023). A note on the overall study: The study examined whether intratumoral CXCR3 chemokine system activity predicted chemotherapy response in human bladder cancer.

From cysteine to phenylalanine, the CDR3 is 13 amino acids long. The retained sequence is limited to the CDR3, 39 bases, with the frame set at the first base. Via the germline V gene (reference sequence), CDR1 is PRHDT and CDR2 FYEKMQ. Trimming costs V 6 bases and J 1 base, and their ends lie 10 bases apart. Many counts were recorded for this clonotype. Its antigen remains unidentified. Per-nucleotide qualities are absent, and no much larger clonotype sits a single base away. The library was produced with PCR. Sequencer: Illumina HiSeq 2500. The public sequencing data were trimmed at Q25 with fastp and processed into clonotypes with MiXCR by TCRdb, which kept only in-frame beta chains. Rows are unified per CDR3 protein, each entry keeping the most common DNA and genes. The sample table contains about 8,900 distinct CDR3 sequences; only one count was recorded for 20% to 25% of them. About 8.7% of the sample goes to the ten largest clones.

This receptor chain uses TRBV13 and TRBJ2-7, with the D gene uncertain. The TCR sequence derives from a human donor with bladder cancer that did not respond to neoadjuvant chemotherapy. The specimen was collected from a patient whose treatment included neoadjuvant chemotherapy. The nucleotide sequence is TGTGCCAGCAGTTTCAGTGGGTCCTACGAGCAGTACTTC. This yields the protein CASSFSGSYEQYF.